This T cell receptor (beta chain) was sequenced during a study of blood T cell repertoires in COVID-19. The CDR3 has 13 residues. Clinical history reported by participants formed the basis on which cohorts were assigned. Assay used: immunoSEQ multiplex PCR; TCRdb lists only in-frame clones, some missing. The table shows 310,000 or so clones, with under 90% occurring only once. V and J are TRBV21-1 and TRBJ1-1. TRBV21-1 is a listed pseudogene. Sequencing was performed on PBMCs or T cells enriched from blood (not recorded which). The clonotype comes from a woman aged 18-29 years who had recovered from COVID-19. CDR3 DNA sequence: TGTGCCAGCAGCAATGCGCTGAACACTGAAGCTTTCTTT. This encodes CASSNALNTEAFF.